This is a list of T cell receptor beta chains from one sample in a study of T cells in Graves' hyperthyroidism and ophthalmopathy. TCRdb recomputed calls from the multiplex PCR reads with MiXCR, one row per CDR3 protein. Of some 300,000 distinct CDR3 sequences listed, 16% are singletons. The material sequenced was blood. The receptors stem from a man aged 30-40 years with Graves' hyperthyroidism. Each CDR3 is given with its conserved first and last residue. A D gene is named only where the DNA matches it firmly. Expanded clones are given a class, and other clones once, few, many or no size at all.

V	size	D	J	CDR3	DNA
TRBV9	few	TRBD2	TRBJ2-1	CASSTAGGYYNEQFF	TGTGCCAGCAGCACAGCGGGAGGGTACTACAATGAGCAGTTCTTC
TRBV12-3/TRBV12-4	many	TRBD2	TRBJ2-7	CASSSGTSGSARDEQYF	TGTGCCAGCAGTTCCGGGACTAGCGGGAGCGCCAGGGACGAGCAGTACTTC
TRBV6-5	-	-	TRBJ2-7	CASSYSTASYEQYF	TGTGCCAGCAGTTACTCGACAGCCTCCTACGAGCAGTACTTC
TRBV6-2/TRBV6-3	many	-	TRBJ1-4	CASSWAAGTNEKLFF	TGTGCCAGCAGTTGGGCTGCGGGGACTAATGAAAAACTGTTTTTT
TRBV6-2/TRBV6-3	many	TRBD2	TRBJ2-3	CASVRLPFLPGRADTQYF	TGTGCCAGCGTTAGACTACCCTTCCTCCCCGGGAGGGCAGATACGCAGTATTTT
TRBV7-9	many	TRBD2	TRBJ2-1	CASQRGGSYNEQFF	TGTGCCAGCCAGCGGGGGGGCTCCTACAATGAGCAGTTCTTC
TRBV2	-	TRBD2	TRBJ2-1	CASIPGLAYNEQFF	TGTGCCAGCATCCCGGGACTAGCTTACAATGAGCAGTTCTTC
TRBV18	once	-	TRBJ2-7	CASSPSGAAYEQYF	TGTGCCAGCTCACCTTCGGGGGCGGCCTACGAGCAGTACTTC
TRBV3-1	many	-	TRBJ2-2	CASSQEGGRNTGELFF	TGTGCCAGCAGCCAAGAAGGGGGAAGAAACACCGGGGAGCTGTTTTTT
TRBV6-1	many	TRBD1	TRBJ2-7	CASRSGTGGPRYEQYF	TGTGCCAGCAGATCCGGGACAGGGGGACCGAGATACGAGCAGTACTTC
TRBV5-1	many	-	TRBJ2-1	CASSRRGSEQFF	TGCGCCAGCAGCCGGAGGGGTAGTGAGCAGTTCTTC
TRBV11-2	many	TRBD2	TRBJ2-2	CASSSIRGGNTGELFF	TGTGCCAGCAGCTCCATCCGCGGGGGGAACACCGGGGAGCTGTTTTTT
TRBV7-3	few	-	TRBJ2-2	CASSLNRETGELFF	TGTGCCAGCAGCTTAAACAGGGAAACCGGGGAGCTGTTTTTT
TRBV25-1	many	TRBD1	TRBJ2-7	CASSDLQTGTEYEQYF	TGTGCCAGCAGTGACCTGCAAACCGGGACAGAATACGAGCAGTACTTC
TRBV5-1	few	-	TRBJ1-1	CASSLAGVPEAFF	TGCGCCAGCAGCTTGGCCGGGGTTCCCGAAGCTTTCTTT
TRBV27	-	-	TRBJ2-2	CASSWIENRELFF	TGTGCCAGCAGTTGGATAGAGAACCGGGAGCTGTTTTTT
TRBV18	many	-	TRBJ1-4	CASQGTRREKLFF	TGTGCCAGCCAAGGGACCAGACGTGAAAAACTGTTTTTT
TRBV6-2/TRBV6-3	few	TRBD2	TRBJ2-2	CASRPGFFAGGKNTGELFF	TGTGCCAGCAGACCCGGGTTTTTCGCGGGAGGGAAGAACACCGGGGAGCTGTTTTTT
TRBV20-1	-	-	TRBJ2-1	CSADSVETYNEQFF	TGCAGTGCAGACTCTGTAGAGACCTACAATGAGCAGTTCTTC
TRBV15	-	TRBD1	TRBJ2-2	CATSLGQGWTGELFF	TGTGCCACCAGTCTCGGACAGGGGTGGACCGGGGAGCTGTTTTTT
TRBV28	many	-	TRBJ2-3	CASSPPERDTDTQYF	TGTGCCAGCAGTCCTCCTGAAAGGGACACAGATACGCAGTATTTT
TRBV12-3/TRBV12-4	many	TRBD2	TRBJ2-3	CASRLAGDGGTQYF	TGTGCCAGCAGGTTAGCGGGAGACGGCGGTACGCAGTATTTT
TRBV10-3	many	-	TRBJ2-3	CAISGSDVGSTDTQYF	TGTGCCATCAGCGGCTCCGATGTGGGGAGCACAGATACGCAGTATTTT
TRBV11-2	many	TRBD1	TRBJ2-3	CASSLFGTGSPDTQYF	TGTGCCAGCAGTTTATTCGGGACAGGGAGCCCAGATACGCAGTATTTT
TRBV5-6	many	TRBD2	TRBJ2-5	CASSLALAGVAETQYF	TGTGCCAGCAGCTTGGCGCTAGCGGGAGTAGCAGAGACCCAGTACTTC
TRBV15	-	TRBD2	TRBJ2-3	CATSRDPASGYSTDTQYF	TGTGCCACCAGCAGAGATCCGGCTAGCGGGTATAGCACAGATACGCAGTATTTT
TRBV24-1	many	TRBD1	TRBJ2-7	CATSENTGASEQYF	TGTGCCACCAGTGAGAATACAGGGGCCAGCGAGCAGTACTTC
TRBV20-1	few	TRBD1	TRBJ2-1	CSAPRGQGDLYNEQFF	TGCAGTGCCCCCAGAGGACAGGGGGACCTCTACAATGAGCAGTTCTTC
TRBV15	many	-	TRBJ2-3	CATSKSGPRTDTQYF	TGTGCCACCAGCAAAAGCGGCCCAAGAACAGATACGCAGTATTTT
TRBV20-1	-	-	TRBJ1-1	CSAGRENTEAFF	TGCAGTGCTGGACGGGAGAACACTGAAGCTTTCTTT
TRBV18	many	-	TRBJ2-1	CASSPRTGNEQFF	TGTGCCAGCTCACCCCGGACGGGGAATGAGCAGTTCTTC
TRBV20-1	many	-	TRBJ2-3	CSAPGGTLSTDTQYF	TGCAGTGCTCCGGGGGGCACCCTCAGCACAGATACGCAGTATTTT
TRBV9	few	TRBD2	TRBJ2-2	CASSGGSVFDHTGELFF	TGTGCCAGCAGCGGCGGGAGCGTATTTGATCACACCGGGGAGCTGTTTTTT
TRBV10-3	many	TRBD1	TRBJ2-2	CAIRGQGNTGELFF	TGTGCCATCAGGGGACAGGGGAACACCGGGGAGCTGTTTTTT
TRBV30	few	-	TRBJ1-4	CAWSVSTGYSGSEKLFF	TGTGCCTGGAGTGTAAGCACAGGCTATTCCGGGAGTGAAAAACTGTTTTTT
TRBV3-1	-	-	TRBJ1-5	CASSLRAGAQHF	TGTGCCAGCAGCCTCCGGGCCGGAGCCCAGCATTTT
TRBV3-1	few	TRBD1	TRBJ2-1	CASSQLTGEQQFF	TGTGCCAGCAGCCAACTTACAGGGGAACAGCAGTTCTTC
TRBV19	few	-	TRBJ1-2	CASTNDRNYGYTF	TGTGCCAGTACCAACGACAGAAACTATGGCTACACCTTC
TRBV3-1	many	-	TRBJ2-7	CASSQDYGRGSHEQYF	TGTGCCAGCAGCCAAGATTACGGCAGGGGAAGTCACGAGCAGTACTTC
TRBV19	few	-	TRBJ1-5	CASSPTSSNQPQHF	TGTGCCAGTAGTCCGACATCTAGCAATCAGCCCCAGCATTTT
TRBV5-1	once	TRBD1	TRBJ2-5	CASSRDGTDQETQYF	TGCGCCAGCAGCAGGGACGGGACAGACCAAGAGACCCAGTACTTC
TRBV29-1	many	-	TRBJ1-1	CSVEDARRTAGTEAFF	TGCAGCGTTGAAGATGCCCGGAGGACCGCGGGCACTGAAGCTTTCTTT
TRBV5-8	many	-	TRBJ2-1	CASARGYNEQFF	TGTGCCAGCGCCCGGGGCTACAATGAGCAGTTCTTC
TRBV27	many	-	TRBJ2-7	CASSSGWGTEPDEQYF	TGTGCCAGCAGTTCTGGGTGGGGGACGGAACCGGACGAGCAGTACTTC
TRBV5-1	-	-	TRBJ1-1	CASRVQENTEAFF	TGCGCCAGCAGGGTACAGGAGAACACTGAAGCTTTCTTT
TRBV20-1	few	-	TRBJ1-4	CSASRVTNEKLFF	TGCAGTGCTAGCAGGGTTACTAATGAAAAACTGTTTTTT